This TCR beta chain comes out of a study of T cells after yellow fever vaccination. Study information: Fractions with few cells were prepared using SMART-Seq v4 Ultra Low Input. Findings and caveats of the study: There was a possibility that FACS-sorted repertoires contained abundant clonotypes contaminating from the bulk population. The booster response re-showed most primary clones: more than 95% CD4, approximately 90% CD8.

As concerns this clonotype: Its antigen is undetermined.

CDR1 is ENHRY, CDR2 SYGVKD, per germline. The CDR3 totals 12 residues. Trimming shortened V by 4 bases and J by 0 bases, and 1 base separated the two germline ends. TCRdb processed the 5' RACE reads anew with MiXCR; each CDR3 protein has one entry. The profile covers 200,000 to 300,000 distinct CDR3 sequences, with roughly 13% appearing a single time and about 0.51% taken by the ten largest. The sequence was collected from a young man who received the YFV17D yellow fever vaccine. The sequencing here drew on CD4+ T cells sorted from PBMCs, taken 45 days after the yellow fever booster vaccination. The chain joins TRBV10-3 to TRBJ1-5, with D hard to call. CDR3: CAISGSNQPQHF. CDR3 bases: TGTGCCATCAGTGGTAGCAATCAGCCCCAGCATTTT.